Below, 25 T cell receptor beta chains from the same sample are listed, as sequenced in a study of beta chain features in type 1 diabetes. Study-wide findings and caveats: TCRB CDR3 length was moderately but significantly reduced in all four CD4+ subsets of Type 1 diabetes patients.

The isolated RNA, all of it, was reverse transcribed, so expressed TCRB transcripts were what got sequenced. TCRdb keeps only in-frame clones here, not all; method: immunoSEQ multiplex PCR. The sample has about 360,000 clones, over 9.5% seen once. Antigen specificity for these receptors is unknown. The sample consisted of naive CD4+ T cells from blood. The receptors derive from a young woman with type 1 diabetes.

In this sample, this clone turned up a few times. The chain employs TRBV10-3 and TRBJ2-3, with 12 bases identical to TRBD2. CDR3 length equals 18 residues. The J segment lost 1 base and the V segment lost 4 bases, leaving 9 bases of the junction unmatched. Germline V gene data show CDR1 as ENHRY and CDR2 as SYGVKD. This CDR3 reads CAISGGGRLAGGTDTQYF. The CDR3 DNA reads TGTGCCATCAGTGGCGGGGGCCGACTAGCGGGGGGCACAGATACGCAGTATTTT.

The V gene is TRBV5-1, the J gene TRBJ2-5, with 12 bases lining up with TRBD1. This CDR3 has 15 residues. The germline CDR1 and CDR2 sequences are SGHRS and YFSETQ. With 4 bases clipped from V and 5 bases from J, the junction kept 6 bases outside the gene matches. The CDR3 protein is CASSPRDRGQETQYF. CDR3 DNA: TGCGCCAGCAGCCCTAGGGACAGGGGGCAGGAGACCCAGTACTTC.

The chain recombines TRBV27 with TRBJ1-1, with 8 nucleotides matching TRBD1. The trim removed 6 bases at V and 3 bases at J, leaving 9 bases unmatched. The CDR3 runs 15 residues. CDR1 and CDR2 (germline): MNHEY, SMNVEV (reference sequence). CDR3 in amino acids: CASSLVDRVDTEAFF. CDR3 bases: TGTGCCAGCAGCCTCGTGGACAGGGTCGACACTGAAGCTTTCTTT.

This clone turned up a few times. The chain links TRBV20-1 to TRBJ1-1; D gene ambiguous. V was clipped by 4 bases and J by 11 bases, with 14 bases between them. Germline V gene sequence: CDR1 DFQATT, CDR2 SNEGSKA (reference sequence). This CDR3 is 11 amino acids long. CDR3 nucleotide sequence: TGCAGTGCTAACGTCAGGCCGTATGCTTTCTTT. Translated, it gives CSANVRPYAFF.

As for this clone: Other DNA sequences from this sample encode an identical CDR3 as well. The CDR3 DNA sequence: TGTGCCAGCAGCTTAGGACTAGCGGAAGAGACCCAGTACTTC. This sequence encodes CASSLGLAEETQYF. The rearrangement uses TRBV7-2 and TRBJ2-5, with TRBD2 identical over 9 bases. CDR1 and CDR2 (germline): SGHTA, FQGNSA. J lost 3 bases, V lost 1 base, and 0 bases had no gene match. The CDR3 covers 14 residues.

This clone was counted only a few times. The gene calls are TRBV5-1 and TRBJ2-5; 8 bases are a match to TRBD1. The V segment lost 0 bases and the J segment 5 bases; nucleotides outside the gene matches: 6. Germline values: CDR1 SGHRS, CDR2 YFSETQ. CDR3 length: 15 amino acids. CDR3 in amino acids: CASSLAGQGAETQYF. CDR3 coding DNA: TGCGCCAGCAGCTTGGCGGGTCAGGGGGCGGAGACCCAGTACTTC.

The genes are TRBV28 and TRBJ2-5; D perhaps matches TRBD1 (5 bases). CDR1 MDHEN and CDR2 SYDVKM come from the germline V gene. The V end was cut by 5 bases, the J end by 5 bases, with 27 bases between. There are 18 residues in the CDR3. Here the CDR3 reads CASSITGTGQTGPETQYF. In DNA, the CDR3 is TGTGCCAGCAGTATAACAGGAACAGGACAAACAGGTCCCGAGACCCAGTACTTC. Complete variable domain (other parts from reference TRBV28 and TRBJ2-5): DVKVTQSSRYLVKRTGEKVFLECVQDMDHENMFWYRQDPGLGLRLIYFSYDVKMKEKGDIPEGYSVSREKKERFSLILESASTNQTSMYLCASSITGTGQTGPETQYFGPGTRLLVL.

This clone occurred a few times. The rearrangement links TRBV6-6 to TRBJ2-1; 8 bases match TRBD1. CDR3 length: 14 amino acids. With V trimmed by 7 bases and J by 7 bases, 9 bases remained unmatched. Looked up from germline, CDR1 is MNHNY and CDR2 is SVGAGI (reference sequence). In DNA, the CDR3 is TGTGCCAGCAATGGACAGGGTGGGAGGAATGAGCAGTTCTTC. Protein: CASNGQGGRNEQFF.

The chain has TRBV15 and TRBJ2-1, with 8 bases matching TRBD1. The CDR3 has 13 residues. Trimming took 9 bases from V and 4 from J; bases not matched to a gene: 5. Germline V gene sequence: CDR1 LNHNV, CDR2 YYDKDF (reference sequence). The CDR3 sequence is CATSRTGYNEQFF. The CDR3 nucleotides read TGTGCCACTTCTAGGACAGGGTACAATGAGCAGTTCTTC. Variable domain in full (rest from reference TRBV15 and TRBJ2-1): DAMVIQNPRYQVTQFGKPVTLSCSQTLNHNVMYWYQQKSSQAPKLLFHYYDKDFNNEADTPDNFQSRRPNTSFCFLDIRSPGLGDTAMYLCATSRTGYNEQFFGPGTRLTVL.

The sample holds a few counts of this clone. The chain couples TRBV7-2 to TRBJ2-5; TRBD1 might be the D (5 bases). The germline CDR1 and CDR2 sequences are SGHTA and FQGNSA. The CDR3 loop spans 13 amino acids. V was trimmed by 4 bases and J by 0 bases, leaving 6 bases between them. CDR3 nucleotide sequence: TGTGCCAGCAGCTGGACACACCAAGAGACCCAGTACTTC. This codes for CASSWTHQETQYF. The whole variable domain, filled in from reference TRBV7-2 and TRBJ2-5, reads GAGVSQSPSNKVTEKGKDVELRCDPISGHTALYWYRQSLGQGLEFLIYFQGNSAPDKSGLPSDRFSAERTGGSVSTLTIQRTQQEDSAVYLCASSWTHQETQYFGPGTRLLVL.

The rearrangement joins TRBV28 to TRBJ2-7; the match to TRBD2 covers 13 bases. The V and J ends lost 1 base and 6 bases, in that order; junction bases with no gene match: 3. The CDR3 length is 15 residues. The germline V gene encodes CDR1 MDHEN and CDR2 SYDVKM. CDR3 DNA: TGTGCCAGCAGTTTATCGGGGACTAGCGGGACCGAGCAGTACTTC. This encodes CASSLSGTSGTEQYF.

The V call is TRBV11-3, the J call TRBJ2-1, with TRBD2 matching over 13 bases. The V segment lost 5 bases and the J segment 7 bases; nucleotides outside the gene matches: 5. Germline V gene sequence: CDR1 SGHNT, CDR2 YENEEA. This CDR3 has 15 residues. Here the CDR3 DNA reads TGTGCCAGCAGCCCAAGACTAGCGGGAGGTAATGAGCAGTTCTTC. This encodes CASSPRLAGGNEQFF.

The chain's CDR3 is CASSLMGETQYF. CDR3 in DNA: TGTGCCAGCAGCCTAATGGGCGAGACCCAGTACTTC. The rearrangement joins TRBV5-6 to TRBJ2-5; D is ambiguous. V was clipped by 4 bases and J by 5 bases, with 9 bases between them. The germline V gene has CDR1 SGHDT and CDR2 YYEEEE. The CDR3 is 12 residues long.

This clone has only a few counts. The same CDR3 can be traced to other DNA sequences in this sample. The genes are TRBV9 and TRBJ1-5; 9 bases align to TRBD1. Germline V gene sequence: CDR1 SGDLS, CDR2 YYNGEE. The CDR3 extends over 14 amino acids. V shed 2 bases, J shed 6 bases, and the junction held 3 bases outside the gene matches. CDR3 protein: CASSVGQGGQPQHF. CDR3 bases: TGTGCCAGCAGCGTGGGACAGGGCGGTCAGCCCCAGCATTTT.

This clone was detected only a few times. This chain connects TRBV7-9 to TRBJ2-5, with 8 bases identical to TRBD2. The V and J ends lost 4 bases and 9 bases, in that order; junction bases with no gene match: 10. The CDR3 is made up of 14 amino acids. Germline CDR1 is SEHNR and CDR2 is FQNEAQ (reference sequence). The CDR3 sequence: CASSSEAGAVPQYF. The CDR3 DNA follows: TGTGCCAGCAGCTCTGAAGCGGGGGCGGTCCCCCAGTACTTC.

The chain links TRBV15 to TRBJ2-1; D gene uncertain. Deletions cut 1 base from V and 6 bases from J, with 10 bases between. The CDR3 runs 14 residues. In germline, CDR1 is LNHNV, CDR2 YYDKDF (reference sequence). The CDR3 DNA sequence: TGTGCCACCAGCAGAGCTCTGGCTTCCAATGAGCAGTTCTTC. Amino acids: CATSRALASNEQFF.

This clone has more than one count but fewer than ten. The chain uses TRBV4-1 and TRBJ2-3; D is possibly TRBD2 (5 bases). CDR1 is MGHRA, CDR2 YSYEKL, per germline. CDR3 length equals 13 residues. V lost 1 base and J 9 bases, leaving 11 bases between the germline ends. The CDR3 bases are TGCGCCAGCAGCCAAGTTCTGAGGGAAACGCAGTATTTT. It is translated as CASSQVLRETQYF.

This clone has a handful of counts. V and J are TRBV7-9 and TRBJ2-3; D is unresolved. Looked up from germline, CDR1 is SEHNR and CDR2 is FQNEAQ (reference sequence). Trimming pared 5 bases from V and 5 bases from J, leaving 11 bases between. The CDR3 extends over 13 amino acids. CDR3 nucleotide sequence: TGTGCCAGCAGCCCTCGTCTAGGAGATACGCAGTATTTT. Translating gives CASSPRLGDTQYF.

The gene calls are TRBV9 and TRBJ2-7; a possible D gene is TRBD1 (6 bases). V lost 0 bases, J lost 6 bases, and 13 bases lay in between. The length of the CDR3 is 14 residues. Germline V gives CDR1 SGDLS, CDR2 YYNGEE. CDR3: CASSVADSLVEQYF. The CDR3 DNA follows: TGTGCCAGCAGCGTAGCGGACAGCTTGGTCGAGCAGTACTTC.

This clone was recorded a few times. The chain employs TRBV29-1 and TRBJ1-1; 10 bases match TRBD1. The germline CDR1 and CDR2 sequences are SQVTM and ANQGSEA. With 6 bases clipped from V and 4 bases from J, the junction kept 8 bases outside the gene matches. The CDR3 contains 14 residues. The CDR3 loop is CSVAKGQGSTEAFF. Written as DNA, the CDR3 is TGCAGCGTGGCCAAGGGACAGGGGAGCACTGAAGCTTTCTTT. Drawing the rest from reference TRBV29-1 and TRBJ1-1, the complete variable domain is SAVISQKPSRDICQRGTSLTIQCQVDSQVTMMFWYRQQPGQSLTLIATANQGSEATYESGFVIDKFPISRPNLTFSTLTVSNMSPEDSSIYLCSVAKGQGSTEAFFGQGTRLTVV.

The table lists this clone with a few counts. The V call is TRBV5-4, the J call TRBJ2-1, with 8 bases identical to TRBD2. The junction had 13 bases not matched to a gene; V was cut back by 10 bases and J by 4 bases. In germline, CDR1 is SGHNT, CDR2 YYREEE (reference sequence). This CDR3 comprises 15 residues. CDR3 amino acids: CAYQHPSGGYNEQFF. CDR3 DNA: TGTGCCTACCAGCATCCCAGCGGGGGATACAATGAGCAGTTCTTC.

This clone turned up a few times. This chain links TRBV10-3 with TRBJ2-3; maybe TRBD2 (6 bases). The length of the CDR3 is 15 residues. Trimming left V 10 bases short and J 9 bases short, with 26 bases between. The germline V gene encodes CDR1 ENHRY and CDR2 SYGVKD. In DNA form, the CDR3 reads TGTGCCACTGGGGCGGGGTCAACCGAAGGAGGCACGCAGTATTTT. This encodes CATGAGSTEGGTQYF.

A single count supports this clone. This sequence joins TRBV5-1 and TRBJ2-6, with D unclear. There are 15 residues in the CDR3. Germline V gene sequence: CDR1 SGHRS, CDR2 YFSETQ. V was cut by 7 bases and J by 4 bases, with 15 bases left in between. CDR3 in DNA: TGCGCCAGCGGCGGTACTTTCGCCGGGGCCAACGTCCTGACTTTC. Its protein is CASGGTFAGANVLTF.

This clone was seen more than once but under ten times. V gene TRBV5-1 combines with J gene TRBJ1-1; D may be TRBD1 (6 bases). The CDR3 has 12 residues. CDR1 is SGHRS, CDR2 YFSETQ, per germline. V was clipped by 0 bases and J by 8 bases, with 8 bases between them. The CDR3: CASSLGQAEAFF. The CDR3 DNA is TGCGCCAGCAGCTTGGGACAGGCGGAAGCTTTCTTT.

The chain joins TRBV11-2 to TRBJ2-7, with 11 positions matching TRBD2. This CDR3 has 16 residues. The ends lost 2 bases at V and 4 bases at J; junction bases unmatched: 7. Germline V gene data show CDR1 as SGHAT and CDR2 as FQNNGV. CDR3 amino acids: CASSLSIAGGHYEQYF. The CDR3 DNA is TGTGCCAGCAGCTTATCCATAGCGGGGGGGCATTACGAGCAGTACTTC.